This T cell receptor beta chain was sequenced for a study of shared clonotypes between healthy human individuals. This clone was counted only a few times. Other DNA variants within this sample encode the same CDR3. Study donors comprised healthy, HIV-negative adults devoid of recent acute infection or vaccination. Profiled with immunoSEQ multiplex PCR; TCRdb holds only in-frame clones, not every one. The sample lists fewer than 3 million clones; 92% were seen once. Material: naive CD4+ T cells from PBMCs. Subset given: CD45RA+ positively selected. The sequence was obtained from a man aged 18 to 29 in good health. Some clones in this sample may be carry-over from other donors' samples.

The CDR3 spells CASTSSNQPQHF. CDR3 bases: TGTGCCAGCACTTCTAGCAATCAGCCCCAGCATTTT. The J gene is TRBJ1-5, the V gene TRBV6-1; unclear D gene. CDR3 size: 12 residues. V dropped 7 bases and J dropped 0 bases, with 4 bases sitting between them. Looked up from germline, CDR1 is MNHNS and CDR2 is SASEGT.